The clone carrying this T cell receptor beta chain was observed a few times. TCRdb re-analysed the RT-PCR reads in MiXCR, keeping a single row per CDR3 protein. This sample has 410,000 or so distinct CDR3 sequences, with 16% found just once. This sample is drawn from a study of patients and donors after allogeneic stem cell transplantation. Sequencing was done on a sample of blood, either unsorted or a sorted T cell fraction (not recorded which). The receptor's source is a human donor who was either an allogeneic HSCT recipient or a stem cell or donor lymphocyte infusion donor (not recorded which). It is not recorded whose cells these are; they may come from a transplant donor.

CDR3 region: CASGFPSSGGTIPNEQFF. In DNA, the CDR3 is TGTGCTAGTGGTTTCCCCAGTAGCGGGGGGACGATCCCCAATGAGCAGTTCTTC. The chain employs TRBV12-5 and TRBJ2-1; 10 nucleotides align to TRBD2. V was pared by 3 bases and J by 6 bases, with 14 bases of the junction left unmatched. In germline, CDR1 is LGHNT, CDR2 FRNRAP. The CDR3 sequence is 18 residues long.